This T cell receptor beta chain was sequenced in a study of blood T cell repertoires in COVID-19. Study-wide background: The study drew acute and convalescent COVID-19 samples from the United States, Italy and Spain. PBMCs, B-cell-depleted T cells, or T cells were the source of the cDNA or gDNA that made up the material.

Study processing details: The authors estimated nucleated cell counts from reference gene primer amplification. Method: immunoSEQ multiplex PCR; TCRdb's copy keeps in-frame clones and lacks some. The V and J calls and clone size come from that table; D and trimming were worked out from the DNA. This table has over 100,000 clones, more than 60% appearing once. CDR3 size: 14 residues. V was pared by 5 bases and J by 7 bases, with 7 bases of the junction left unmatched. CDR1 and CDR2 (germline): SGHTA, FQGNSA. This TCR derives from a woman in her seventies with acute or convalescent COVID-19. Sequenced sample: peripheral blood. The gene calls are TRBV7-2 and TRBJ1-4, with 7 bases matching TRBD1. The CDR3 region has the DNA TGTGCCAGCAGCAAGACAGGGATGAGTGAAAAACTGTTTTTT. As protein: CASSKTGMSEKLFF. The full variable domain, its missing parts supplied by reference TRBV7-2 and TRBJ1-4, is GAGVSQSPSNKVTEKGKDVELRCDPISGHTALYWYRQSLGQGLEFLIYFQGNSAPDKSGLPSDRFSAERTGGSVSTLTIQRTQQEDSAVYLCASSKTGMSEKLFFGSGTQLSVL.